Described below is a single T cell receptor beta chain sequence and its context. The entry originates in a study of technical replicates of blood from a handful of donors. The method was immunoSEQ multiplex PCR; TCRdb's version includes in-frame clones alone and lacks a portion of them. Here the sample spans about 49,000 clones, approximately 90% being singletons. Sequencing was performed on PBMCs. This receptor was identified in a human donor in good health. Some clones in this sample may be carry-over from other donors' samples.

The CDR3 here is CATLMGPFDYEQYF. For the CDR3, the DNA is TGTGCCACACTTATGGGGCCGTTTGACTACGAGCAGTACTTC. V usage is TRBV6-1 and J usage is TRBJ2-7, with D maybe TRBD1 (5 bases). This CDR3 has 14 residues. Trimming stripped 10 bases from V and 3 bases from J, with 19 bases between. CDR1 is MNHNS and CDR2 is SASEGT in the germline V gene.